The 15 T cell receptor beta chains below all came from one sample that was sequenced in a study of blood T cell repertoires in COVID-19. Sequencing used immunoSEQ multiplex PCR; TCRdb keeps in-frame clones, though not all of them. The sample contains more than 60,000 clones, 86% of which appear only once. The material sequenced was peripheral blood. The receptor set was obtained from a man between 45 and 60 years old with active COVID-19.

A remark on this clone: A read error may produce the germline difference seen at one junction end. The rearrangement links TRBV5-6 to TRBJ2-2; D might be TRBD1 (6 bases). The CDR3 is 15 residues long. The germline gives CDR1 SGHDT, CDR2 YYEEEE. CDR3 DNA sequence: TGTGCCAGCAGCTTGTACCAGGGGAACATCGGGGAGCTGTTTTTT. This translates into CASSLYQGNIGELFF.

V and J are TRBV4-3 and TRBJ2-1; 7 bases map to TRBD2. CDR1 LGHNA and CDR2 YSLEER come from the germline V gene. The CDR3 runs 15 residues. J lost 7 bases, V lost 1 base, and 7 bases had no gene match. The CDR3 DNA reads TGCGCCAGCAGCCAAGTGGCGGGAGTACTGAATGAGCAGTTCTTC. Its protein product is CASSQVAGVLNEQFF.

This clone occurred a few times. V is TRBV18 and J is TRBJ1-6; D is unclear. Between the trimmed V and J ends, which lost 3 bases and 1 base, there was a span of 13 bases. Germline-derived CDR1 and CDR2 are KGHSH and LQKENI. This CDR3 region has 17 residues. The CDR3 sequence is CASSPGRRESYNSPLHF. DNA of the CDR3: TGTGCCAGCTCACCCGGGCGAAGGGAGTCCTATAATTCACCCCTCCACTTT.

V and J are TRBV7-2 and TRBJ2-5; TRBD2 agrees at 8 bases. V lost 2 bases, J lost 1 base, and 3 bases stayed unmatched. CDR1 is SGHTA, CDR2 FQGNSA, per germline. CDR3 size: 15 residues. CDR3 nucleotide sequence: TGTGCCAGCAGCTTAACCGGGAGGGCCCAAGAGACCCAGTACTTC. Translating it yields CASSLTGRAQETQYF.

This clone was detected only once. The rearrangement joins TRBV19 to TRBJ2-7; 7 bases line up with TRBD2. This CDR3 is built from 13 residues. The germline V gene has CDR1 LNHDA and CDR2 SQIVND (reference sequence). The J segment lost 6 bases and the V segment lost 8 bases, leaving 10 bases of the junction unmatched. Written as DNA, the CDR3 is TGTGCCAGTTCTCTTGGGGGGGGTGCCGAGCAGTACTTC. It encodes CASSLGGGAEQYF.

The chain couples TRBV2 to TRBJ2-7, with unresolved D. The CDR3 is 14 residues long. CDR1 SNHLY and CDR2 FYNNEI come from the germline V gene. Trimming cost V 3 bases and J 1 base, with 10 bases left between them. The CDR3 loop is CASSDRQDSYEQYF. Here the CDR3 DNA reads TGTGCCAGCAGTGATCGGCAGGATTCCTACGAGCAGTACTTC. Full variable domain (rest looked up from reference TRBV2 and TRBJ2-7): EPEVTQTPSHQVTQMGQEVILRCVPISNHLYFYWYRQILGQKVEFLVSFYNNEISEKSEIFDDQFSVERPDGSNFTLKIRSTKLEDSAMYFCASSDRQDSYEQYFGPGTRLTVT.

J is TRBJ2-3 and V is TRBV2; D unclear. V lost 2 bases, J lost 0 bases, and 12 bases lay in between. CDR3 length equals 16 residues. Germline CDR1 and CDR2: SNHLY and FYNNEI. The CDR3 DNA sequence: TGTGCCAGCAGTGAAAGGTCTCCGGGTAGCACAGATACGCAGTATTTT. This codes for CASSERSPGSTDTQYF.

The chain uses TRBV28 and TRBJ2-3; no firm D call. This CDR3 spans 13 amino acids. V was clipped by 5 bases and J by 10 bases, with 16 bases between them. The germline V gene encodes CDR1 MDHEN and CDR2 SYDVKM. The CDR3 loop is CASSPPSVPAQYF. The CDR3 DNA reads as TGTGCCAGCAGTCCCCCCAGCGTACCCGCGCAGTATTTT.

The CDR3 DNA reads TGTGCCAGCAGCGTTGCAGGGAATGGAGGGACTGAAGCTTTCTTT. This translates into CASSVAGNGGTEAFF. The V and J genes are TRBV7-3 and TRBJ1-1, with D possibly being TRBD1 (5 bases). Germline V gene sequence: CDR1 SGHTA, CDR2 FQGTGA. This CDR3 has 15 residues. Trimming stripped 5 bases from V and 5 bases from J, with 18 bases between.

A word on this clone: Other DNA variants within this sample encode the same CDR3. The chain has TRBV5-1 and TRBJ2-3; D might be TRBD2 (5 bases). Deletions cut 2 bases from V and 2 bases from J, with 12 bases between. The germline V gene has CDR1 SGHRS and CDR2 YFSETQ. This CDR3 contains 15 residues. As DNA, the CDR3 is TGCGCCAGCAGCTTTTCGGGGAGAGACACAGATACGCAGTATTTT. It yields the protein CASSFSGRDTDTQYF.

As to this clone: The germline gene is not matched at one end of the junction; a read error may be the cause. The V gene is TRBV6-5, the J gene TRBJ1-2, with D possibly being TRBD1 (6 bases). The CDR3 has 15 residues. Germline V lookup: CDR1 MNHEY, CDR2 SVGAGI. The CDR3 nucleotides are TGTGCCAGCAGTTCCTTTAACCCTTTTGGCAGGGGCGAAAGCTTC. Residues: CASSSFNPFGRGESF.

This rearrangement joins TRBV10-3 to TRBJ2-1; no clear D gene. The V gene's germline CDR1 is ENHRY and CDR2 SYGVKD. The CDR3 totals 12 residues. V was shortened by 10 bases and J by 5 bases, with 12 bases between the two germline ends. The CDR3 sequence is CATGSKDNEQFF. The CDR3 region has the DNA TGTGCCACCGGTTCGAAAGACAATGAGCAGTTCTTC.

CDR3 residues: CASSRGQGRYEQYF. In DNA, the CDR3 is TGCGCCAGCAGCCGAGGACAGGGAAGGTACGAGCAGTACTTC. The V and J genes are TRBV4-3 and TRBJ2-7; 8 nucleotides agree with TRBD1. Germline CDR1 and CDR2: LGHNA and YSLEER. There are 14 residues in the CDR3. The V segment lost 4 bases and the J segment 4 bases; nucleotides outside the gene matches: 6.

V and J are TRBV3-1 (or the pseudogene TRBV3-2) and TRBJ1-3; D is unresolved. Per germline, CDR1 LGHDT and CDR2 YNNKEL (reference sequence). CDR3 length: 13 amino acids. V lost 4 bases, J lost 4 bases, and 8 bases lay in between. The chain's CDR3 is CASSPGWGNTIYF. The DNA of the CDR3 is TGTGCCAGCAGCCCCGGGTGGGGAAACACCATATATTTT.

The rearrangement uses TRBV19 and TRBJ1-5, with D perhaps TRBD1 (5 bases). From germline, CDR1 is LNHDA and CDR2 SQIVND (reference sequence). V shed 7 bases and J shed 7 bases, with 11 bases lying between them. This CDR3 has 12 residues. For the CDR3, the DNA is TGTGCCAGTACACCCGGGGGGCAGCCCCAGCATTTT. This encodes CASTPGGQPQHF.